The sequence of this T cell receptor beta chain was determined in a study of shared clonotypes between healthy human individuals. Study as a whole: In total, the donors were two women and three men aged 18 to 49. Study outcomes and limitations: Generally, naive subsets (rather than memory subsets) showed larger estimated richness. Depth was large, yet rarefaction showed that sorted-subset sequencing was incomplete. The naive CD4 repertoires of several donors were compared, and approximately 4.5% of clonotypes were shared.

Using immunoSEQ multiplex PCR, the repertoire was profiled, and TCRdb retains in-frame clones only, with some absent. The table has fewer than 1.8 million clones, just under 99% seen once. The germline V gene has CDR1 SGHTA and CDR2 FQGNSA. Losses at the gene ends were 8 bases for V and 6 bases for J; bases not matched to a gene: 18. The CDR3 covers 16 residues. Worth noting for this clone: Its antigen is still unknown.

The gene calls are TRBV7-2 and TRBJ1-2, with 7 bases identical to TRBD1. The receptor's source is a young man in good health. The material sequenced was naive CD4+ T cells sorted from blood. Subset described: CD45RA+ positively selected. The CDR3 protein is CASVVAFRRQGNGYTF. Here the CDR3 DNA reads TGTGCCAGCGTGGTTGCGTTCCGCAGACAGGGTAATGGCTACACCTTC.